This T cell receptor beta chain was observed in a study of T-cell memory formation after mild COVID-19. Study-level findings and limits: Contracting CD4+ clones lay largely in CM and EM, with CD8+ ones residing in EMRA.

This clonotype was seen only a few times. Its specificity is unknown. This CDR3 is built from 14 residues. Germline CDR1 SGHDT, CDR2 YYEEEE. Trimming took off 0 bases at V and 4 bases at J, with 11 bases between the two ends. TCRdb independently ran MiXCR on the 5' RACE reads; one entry per CDR3 protein. The profile covers a few hundred thousand distinct CDR3 sequences, with approximately 9% appearing a single time and more than 20% taken by the ten largest. Input material: PBMCs or a T cell subset sorted from them (not recorded which). V is TRBV5-6 and J is TRBJ2-7; a weak D match, TRBD2 (5 bases). The clonotype comes from a man aged 18 to 29 who had mild COVID-19 (a few samples of this study predate the infection). Cell type and time point are not known. This CDR3 reads CASSLVPGGYEQYF. CDR3 DNA: TGTGCCAGCAGCTTGGTCCCGGGCGGGTACGAGCAGTACTTC.